The 29 T cell receptor beta chains below all came from one sample that was sequenced in a study of Ad26.COV2.S vaccination and SARS-CoV-2 variants. Treatment defined: some 19 received Ad26.COV2.S at low or high dose, single or two shots; 5 received placebo; per-sample allocation not given. The samples were gathered on day 63 after the first injection of vaccine or placebo. The protocol was immunoSEQ multiplex PCR, while the TCRdb copy is restricted to in-frame clones and leaves out a portion. The sample shows roughly 500,000 clones, approximately 89% of them seen only once. This specimen was peripheral blood, taken in a trial of Ad26.COV2.S vaccine versus placebo. Receptor source: a person aged 18-60 years who received the Ad26.COV2.S COVID-19 vaccine or a placebo.

The V gene is TRBV2, the J gene TRBJ1-5; TRBD1 agrees at 9 bases. The J segment lost 7 bases and the V segment lost 6 bases, leaving 4 bases of the junction unmatched. Germline V gene lookup returns CDR1 SNHLY and CDR2 FYNNEI. CDR3 length: 13 residues. The CDR3 loop reads CASRGQGEQPQHF. Written as DNA, the CDR3 is TGTGCCAGCAGGGGACAGGGTGAGCAGCCCCAGCATTTT.

The chain employs TRBV27 and TRBJ2-3, with TRBD2 matching 7 bases. The V segment lost 1 base and the J segment 3 bases; nucleotides outside the gene matches: 10. This CDR3 is built from 17 residues. CDR1 and CDR2 (germline): MNHEY, SMNVEV (reference sequence). The CDR3 is CASSLFLGGGITDTQYF. The CDR3 bases are TGTGCCAGCAGTTTATTTTTGGGGGGAGGGATAACAGATACGCAGTATTTT.

Comments on this clone: This sample includes further DNA sequences coding for the same CDR3. V usage is TRBV9 and J usage is TRBJ1-2; D is undetermined. The V end lost 0 bases, the J end lost 2 bases, and 2 bases lay between the germline ends. The CDR3 loop spans 12 amino acids. Germline loops: CDR1 SGDLS, CDR2 YYNGEE. Here the CDR3 reads CASSVGNYGYTF. The CDR3 DNA reads as TGTGCCAGCAGCGTAGGAAACTATGGCTACACCTTC.

This clone was seen once. The chain combines TRBV5-6 with TRBJ1-2, with D maybe TRBD1 (5 bases). Trimming took off 2 bases at V and 8 bases at J, with 13 bases between the two ends. Germline V gene data show CDR1 as SGHDT and CDR2 as YYEEEE. The CDR3 covers 13 residues. CDR3 DNA sequence: TGTGCCAGCAGCTTTGGGGGGTTTGAAGGCTACACCTTC. It translates to CASSFGGFEGYTF. The full variable domain, its missing parts supplied by reference TRBV5-6 and TRBJ1-2, is DAGVTQSPTHLIKTRGQQVTLRCSPKSGHDTVSWYQQALGQGPQFIFQYYEEEERQRGNFPDRFSGHQFPNYSSELNVNALLLGDSALYLCASSFGGFEGYTFGSGTRLTVV.

The rearrangement uses TRBV4-3 and TRBJ1-1; tentative D call: TRBD1 (5 bases). The CDR3 consists of 15 residues. Germline CDR1 LGHNA, CDR2 YSLEER. Trimming stripped 0 bases from V and 5 bases from J, with 13 bases between. This CDR3 reads CASSQDQRGRTEAFF. The CDR3 region has the DNA TGCGCCAGCAGCCAAGATCAGCGGGGACGAACTGAAGCTTTCTTT.

The genes are TRBV7-6 and TRBJ2-2; D is uncertain. The CDR3 totals 14 residues. V lost 5 bases and J 0 bases, leaving 7 bases between the germline ends. The V gene's germline CDR1 is SGHVS and CDR2 FNYEAQ. The chain's CDR3 is CASSPTSNTGELFF. CDR3 nucleotides: TGTGCCAGCAGCCCTACTTCGAACACCGGGGAGCTGTTTTTT.

V gene TRBV18 combines with J gene TRBJ2-5; D might be TRBD1 (6 bases). The germline gives CDR1 KGHSH, CDR2 LQKENI. V lost 8 bases and J lost 0, with 13 bases in between. This CDR3 is 14 amino acids long. The CDR3 DNA reads TGTGCCAGCGTGAGAAACAGGGACCAAGAGACCCAGTACTTC. It is translated as CASVRNRDQETQYF.

V and J are TRBV5-1 and TRBJ2-5, with D perhaps matching TRBD1 (6 bases). This CDR3 has 16 amino acids. The germline V gene has CDR1 SGHRS and CDR2 YFSETQ. V lost 0 bases, J lost 4 bases, and 16 bases lay in between. Here the CDR3 reads CASSLGVDSLSETQYF. The CDR3 bases are TGCGCCAGCAGCTTGGGGGTGGACAGTTTATCAGAGACCCAGTACTTC.

The rearrangement uses TRBV7-8 and TRBJ2-7; D gene ambiguous. V lost 8 bases to trimming and J lost 7 bases, with 18 bases between them. From germline, CDR1 is SGHVS and CDR2 FQNEAQ. The CDR3 covers 13 residues. The CDR3 DNA follows: TGTGCCAGCGGGCTCTCAGGTTCCGGGGAGCAGTACGTC. Its protein is CASGLSGSGEQYV.

V is TRBV5-4 and J is TRBJ2-3, with 9 bases matching TRBD2. The CDR3 sequence is 17 residues long. Germline-derived CDR1 and CDR2 are SGHNT and YYREEE (reference sequence). V lost 0 bases, J lost 3 bases, and 8 bases stayed unmatched. The CDR3 nucleotides read TGTGCCAGCAGCTTGGATGCGGGAGGGCCAGGGACAGATACGCAGTATTTT. Translating it yields CASSLDAGGPGTDTQYF.

Note on this clone: The sample holds other DNA sequences that translate to the same CDR3. V usage is TRBV6-5 and J usage is TRBJ1-5; 7 nucleotides line up with TRBD1. Germline assignment: CDR1 MNHEY and CDR2 SVGAGI. This CDR3 comprises 12 residues. V trimming: 6 bases; J trimming: 4 bases; junction bases outside the gene matches: 0. DNA for the CDR3: TGTGCCAGCAGGACAGGGAATCAGCCCCAGCATTTT. Residues: CASRTGNQPQHF.

This clone was found a few times. The chain carries TRBV20-1 and TRBJ2-7; 8 positions agree with TRBD1. With V trimmed by 3 bases and J by 4 bases, 11 bases remained unmatched. The length of the CDR3 is 15 residues. The germline gives CDR1 DFQATT, CDR2 SNEGSKA (reference sequence). CDR3 DNA: TGCAGTGCTAGTGGCCCAGGGGGCGCCGGGTACGAGCAGTACGTC. Translated: CSASGPGGAGYEQYV.

A few counts support this clone. V gene TRBV18 combines with J gene TRBJ1-3; weak D call: TRBD1 (5 bases). The CDR3 is 18 amino acids. V was shortened by 1 base and J by 0 bases, with 16 bases between the two germline ends. Looked up from germline, CDR1 is KGHSH and CDR2 is LQKENI. DNA for the CDR3: TGTGCCAGCTCACCACTCGGGGGGTCGCCGGGCTCTGGAAACACCATATATTTT. The encoded protein is CASSPLGGSPGSGNTIYF.

CDR3 in amino acids: CASSSVAGRSYNEQFF. CDR3 sequence (DNA): TGTGCCAGCAGCTCGGTAGCGGGGCGATCCTACAATGAGCAGTTCTTC. V and J are TRBV7-9 and TRBJ2-1; 8 positions match TRBD2. The trim removed 4 bases at V and 1 base at J, leaving 6 bases unmatched. The CDR3 consists of 16 residues. Germline V lookup: CDR1 SEHNR, CDR2 FQNEAQ (reference sequence).

The chain is built from TRBV5-1 and TRBJ1-1, with D maybe TRBD1 (5 bases). V was trimmed by 0 bases and J by 13 bases, leaving 16 bases between them. CDR1 is SGHRS, CDR2 YFSETQ, per germline. CDR3 length: 13 amino acids. DNA for the CDR3: TGCGCCAGCAGCTTGGCCAGGGCCAGAAATCTTTTCTTT. Its translation: CASSLARARNLFF.

The rearrangement uses TRBV7-2 and TRBJ2-2; TRBD2 matches 9 bases. Trimming removed 3 bases from V and 6 bases from J; junction bases left unmatched: 2. The V gene's germline CDR1 is SGHTA and CDR2 FQGNSA. The CDR3 extends over 14 amino acids. This chain's CDR3 is CASSFLAGPGELFF. The CDR3 nucleotides are TGTGCCAGCAGCTTCCTAGCGGGGCCCGGGGAGCTGTTTTTT. The full variable domain, its missing parts supplied by reference TRBV7-2 and TRBJ2-2, is GAGVSQSPSNKVTEKGKDVELRCDPISGHTALYWYRQSLGQGLEFLIYFQGNSAPDKSGLPSDRFSAERTGGSVSTLTIQRTQQEDSAVYLCASSFLAGPGELFFGEGSRLTVL.

This chain uses TRBV27 with TRBJ2-1; 9 bases are a match to TRBD2. With V trimmed by 6 bases and J by 4 bases, 4 bases remained unmatched. The CDR3 covers 14 residues. In germline, CDR1 is MNHEY, CDR2 SMNVEV (reference sequence). The CDR3 reads CASRSAGGYNEQFF. Written as DNA, the CDR3 is TGTGCCAGCAGGTCAGCGGGGGGATACAATGAGCAGTTCTTC.

The V call is TRBV5-1, the J call TRBJ1-4, with D perhaps TRBD1 (5 bases). There are 14 residues in the CDR3. V lost 0 bases and J 5 bases, leaving 8 bases between the germline ends. Germline-derived CDR1 and CDR2 are SGHRS and YFSETQ. The CDR3 DNA reads as TGCGCCAGCAGCTTGGGCAGGGAAAATGAAAAACTGTTTTTT. This encodes CASSLGRENEKLFF.

This clone was counted between two and nine times. The chain is built from TRBV7-8 and TRBJ1-3; 7 bases agree with TRBD1. The germline gives CDR1 SGHVS, CDR2 FQNEAQ. The trim removed 7 bases at V and 0 bases at J, leaving 6 bases unmatched. This CDR3 region has 15 residues. The DNA for the CDR3 is TGTGCCAGCACAGGGAGGGACAGCTCTGGAAACACCATATATTTT. Translating gives CASTGRDSSGNTIYF.

The V call is TRBV24-1, the J call TRBJ2-1, with 7 nucleotides matching TRBD2. Germline CDR1 and CDR2: KGHDR and SFDVKD. The CDR3 contains 14 residues. V dropped 3 bases and J dropped 7; count of bases not matched to a gene: 5. CDR3 protein: CATSDMAGENEQFF. CDR3 nucleotides: TGTGCCACCAGTGATATGGCGGGGGAGAATGAGCAGTTCTTC.

V is TRBV2 and J is TRBJ1-6; D ambiguous. Trimming shortened V by 1 base and J by 7 bases, and 11 bases separated the two germline ends. Per germline, CDR1 SNHLY and CDR2 FYNNEI. The CDR3 covers 15 residues. The CDR3 is CASSEGHSENSPLHF. CDR3 in DNA: TGTGCCAGCAGTGAAGGGCACAGCGAAAATTCACCCCTCCACTTT.

This clone was recorded once. The chain joins TRBV9 to TRBJ2-1, with 7 bases matching TRBD1. CDR1 and CDR2 (germline): SGDLS, YYNGEE. The CDR3 loop spans 14 amino acids. The J segment lost 5 bases and the V segment lost 3 bases, leaving 5 bases of the junction unmatched. The CDR3 nucleotides read TGTGCCAGCAGCGCACTGGGACAGAACAATGAGCAGTTCTTC. Amino acids: CASSALGQNNEQFF.

The chain combines TRBV2 with TRBJ1-3; D call uncertain. CDR1 and CDR2 from the germline V gene are SNHLY and FYNNEI. This CDR3 has 14 residues. Deletions cut 6 bases from V and 2 bases from J, with 11 bases between. The CDR3 DNA reads as TGTGCCAGCAGGCGAGGAACAACTGGAAACACCATATATTTT. It yields the protein CASRRGTTGNTIYF.

This chain uses TRBV27 with TRBJ1-1, with a weak D call TRBD1 (5 bases). Trimming shortened V by 5 bases and J by 4 bases, and 17 bases separated the two germline ends. Germline V gene lookup returns CDR1 MNHEY and CDR2 SMNVEV (reference sequence). The CDR3 covers 15 residues. DNA for the CDR3: TGTGCCAGCAGTCTGGGGCCGAGTCGTCGCACTGAAGCTTTCTTT. Its translation: CASSLGPSRRTEAFF.

This clone was detected a few times. This chain uses TRBV7-7 with TRBJ2-1, with TRBD1 matching over 9 bases. Germline CDR1 reads SSHAT; CDR2 reads FNYEAQ (reference sequence). With 5 bases clipped from V and 3 bases from J, the junction kept 5 bases outside the gene matches. The CDR3 is 15 amino acids. The CDR3 region is CASSRGQGNYNEQFF. CDR3 DNA: TGTGCCAGCAGCCGGGGACAGGGAAACTACAATGAGCAGTTCTTC.

This clone appeared a few times. The gene calls are TRBV5-1 and TRBJ2-2; TRBD1 matches at 7 bases. The CDR3 spans 16 residues. Losses at the gene ends were 3 bases for V and 1 base for J; bases not matched to a gene: 6. Germline V gives CDR1 SGHRS, CDR2 YFSETQ. The CDR3 loop is CASSSTGARNTGELFF. The CDR3 region has the DNA TGCGCCAGCAGCTCCACAGGGGCGAGGAACACCGGGGAGCTGTTTTTT. Full variable domain (remainder filled in from reference TRBV5-1 and TRBJ2-2): KAGVTQTPRYLIKTRGQQVTLSCSPISGHRSVSWYQQTPGQGLQFLFEYFSETQRNKGNFPGRFSGRQFSNSRSEMNVSTLELGDSALYLCASSSTGARNTGELFFGEGSRLTVL.

The chain joins TRBV7-6 to TRBJ2-7; D possibly corresponds to TRBD1 (5 bases). The CDR3 has 13 amino acids. Trimming removed 5 bases at V and 4 bases at J, with 12 bases between. Germline V gene sequence: CDR1 SGHVS, CDR2 FNYEAQ. Here the CDR3 DNA reads TGTGCCAGCAGCACAGGACACGGGTACGAGCAGTACGTC. Its protein product is CASSTGHGYEQYV.

About this clone itself: Different DNA sequences within this sample yield the same CDR3. The V call is TRBV28, the J call TRBJ1-5, with unresolved D. The CDR3 runs 11 residues. V was cut by 2 bases and J by 7 bases, with 3 bases left in between. Germline-derived CDR1 and CDR2 are MDHEN and SYDVKM. The CDR3 region has the DNA TGTGCCAGCAGTTTAGGACAGCCCCAGCATTTT. It yields the protein CASSLGQPQHF.

The gene calls are TRBV3-1 (or the pseudogene TRBV3-2) and TRBJ1-5; no definite D call. This CDR3 contains 12 residues. From germline, CDR1 is LGHDT and CDR2 YNNKEL (reference sequence). Trimming took off 0 bases at V and 6 bases at J, with 3 bases between the two ends. This CDR3 is CASSQDTQPQHF. CDR3 nucleotide sequence: TGTGCCAGCAGCCAAGATACTCAGCCCCAGCATTTT.